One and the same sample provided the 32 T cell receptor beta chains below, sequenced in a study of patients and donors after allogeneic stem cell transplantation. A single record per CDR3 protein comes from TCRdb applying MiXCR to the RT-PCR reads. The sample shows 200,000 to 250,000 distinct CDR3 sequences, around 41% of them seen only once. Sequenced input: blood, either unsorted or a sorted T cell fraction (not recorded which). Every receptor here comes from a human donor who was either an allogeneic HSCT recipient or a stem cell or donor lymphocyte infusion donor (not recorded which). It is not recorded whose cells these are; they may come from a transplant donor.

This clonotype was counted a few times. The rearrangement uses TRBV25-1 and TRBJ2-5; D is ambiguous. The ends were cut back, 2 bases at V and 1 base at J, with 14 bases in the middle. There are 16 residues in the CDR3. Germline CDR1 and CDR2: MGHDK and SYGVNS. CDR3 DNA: TGTGCCAGCAGTGAAAGATCATGGCAGCTCCAAGAGACCCAGTACTTC. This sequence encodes CASSERSWQLQETQYF.

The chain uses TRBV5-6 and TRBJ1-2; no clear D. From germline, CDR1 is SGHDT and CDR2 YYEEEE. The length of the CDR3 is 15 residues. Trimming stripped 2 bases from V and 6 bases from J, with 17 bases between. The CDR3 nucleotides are TGTGCCAGCAGCTTTTATCGTGAGATCAGGAATGGCTACACCTTC. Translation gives CASSFYREIRNGYTF.

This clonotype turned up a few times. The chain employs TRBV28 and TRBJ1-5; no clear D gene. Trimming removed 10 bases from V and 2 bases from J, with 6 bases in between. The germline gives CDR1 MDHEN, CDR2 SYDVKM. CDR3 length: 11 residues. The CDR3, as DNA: TGTGCCACCTCCGGCAATCAGCCCCAGCATTTT. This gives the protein CATSGNQPQHF. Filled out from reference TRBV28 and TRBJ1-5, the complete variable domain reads DVKVTQSSRYLVKRTGEKVFLECVQDMDHENMFWYRQDPGLGLRLIYFSYDVKMKEKGDIPEGYSVSREKKERFSLILESASTNQTSMYLCATSGNQPQHFGDGTRLSIL.

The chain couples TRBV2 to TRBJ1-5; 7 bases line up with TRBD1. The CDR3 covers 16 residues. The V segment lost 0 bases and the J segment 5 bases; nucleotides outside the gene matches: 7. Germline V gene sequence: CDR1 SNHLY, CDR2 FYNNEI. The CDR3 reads CASSEARYRGHQPQHF. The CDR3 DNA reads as TGTGCCAGCAGTGAAGCGCGTTACAGGGGTCATCAGCCCCAGCATTTT.

The CDR3 loop is CASSLSLSTTSTDTQYF. In DNA, the CDR3 is TGTGCCAGCAGCTTAAGTCTGTCCACTACCAGCACAGATACGCAGTATTTT. The chain links TRBV7-2 to TRBJ2-3; D ambiguous. Trimming stripped 2 bases from V and 0 bases from J, with 15 bases between. This CDR3 is 17 amino acids long. Germline V gene data show CDR1 as SGHTA and CDR2 as FQGNSA.

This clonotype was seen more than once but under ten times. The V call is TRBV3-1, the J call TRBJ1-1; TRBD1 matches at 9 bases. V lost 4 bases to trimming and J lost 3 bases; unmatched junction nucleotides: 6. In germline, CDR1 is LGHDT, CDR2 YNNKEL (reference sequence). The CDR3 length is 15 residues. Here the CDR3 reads CASSRDRVYHTEAFF. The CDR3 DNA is TGTGCCAGCAGCCGGGACAGGGTTTACCACACTGAAGCTTTCTTT.

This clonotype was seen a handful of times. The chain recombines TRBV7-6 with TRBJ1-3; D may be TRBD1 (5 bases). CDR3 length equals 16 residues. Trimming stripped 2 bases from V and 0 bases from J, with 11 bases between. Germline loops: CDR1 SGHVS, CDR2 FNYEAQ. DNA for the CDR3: TGTGCCAGCAGCTTAATCGACAGCTTCTCTGGAAACACCATATATTTT. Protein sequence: CASSLIDSFSGNTIYF.

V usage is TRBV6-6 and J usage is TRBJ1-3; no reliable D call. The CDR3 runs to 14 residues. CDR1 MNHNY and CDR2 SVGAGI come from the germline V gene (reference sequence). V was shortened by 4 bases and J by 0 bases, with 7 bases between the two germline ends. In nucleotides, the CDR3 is TGTGCCAGCAGTTCTCCTACCTCTGGAAACACCATATATTTT. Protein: CASSSPTSGNTIYF.

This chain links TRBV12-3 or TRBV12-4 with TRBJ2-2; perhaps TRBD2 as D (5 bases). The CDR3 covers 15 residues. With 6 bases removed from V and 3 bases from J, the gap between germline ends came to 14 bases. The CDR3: CASSREGLYTGELFF. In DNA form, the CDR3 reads TGTGCCAGCAGCCGAGAGGGTCTCTACACCGGGGAGCTGTTTTTT.

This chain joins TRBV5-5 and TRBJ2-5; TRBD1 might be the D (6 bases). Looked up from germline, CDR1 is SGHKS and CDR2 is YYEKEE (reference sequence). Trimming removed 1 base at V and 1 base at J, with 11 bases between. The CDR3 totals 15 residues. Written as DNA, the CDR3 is TGTGCCAGCAGCTTGTCGACAGGACCCCAAGAGACCCAGTACTTC. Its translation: CASSLSTGPQETQYF.

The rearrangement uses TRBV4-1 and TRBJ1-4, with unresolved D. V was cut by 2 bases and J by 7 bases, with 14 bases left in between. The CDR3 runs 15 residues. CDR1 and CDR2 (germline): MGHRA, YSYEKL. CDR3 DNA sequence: TGCGCCAGCAGCCAACGGATCTCTACGAGTGAAAAACTGTTTTTT. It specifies CASSQRISTSEKLFF.

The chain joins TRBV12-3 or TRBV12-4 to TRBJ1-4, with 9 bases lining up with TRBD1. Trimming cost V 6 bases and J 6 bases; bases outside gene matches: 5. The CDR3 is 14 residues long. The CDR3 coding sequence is TGTGCCAGCAGCAGACAGGGGGGATATGAAAAACTGTTTTTT. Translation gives CASSRQGGYEKLFF.

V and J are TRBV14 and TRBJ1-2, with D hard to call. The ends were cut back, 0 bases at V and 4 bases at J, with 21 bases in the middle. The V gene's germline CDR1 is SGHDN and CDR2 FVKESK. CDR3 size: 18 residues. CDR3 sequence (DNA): TGTGCCAGCAGCCAAGATGAGCTCGGAATGCGTCCTGTCTATGGCTACACCTTC. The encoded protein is CASSQDELGMRPVYGYTF.

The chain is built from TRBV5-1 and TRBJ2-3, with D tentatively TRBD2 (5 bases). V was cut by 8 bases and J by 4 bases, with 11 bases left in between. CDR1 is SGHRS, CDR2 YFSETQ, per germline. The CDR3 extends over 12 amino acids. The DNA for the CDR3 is TGCGCCAGTCGACTCGGGGCAGATACGCAGTATTTT. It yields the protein CASRLGADTQYF.

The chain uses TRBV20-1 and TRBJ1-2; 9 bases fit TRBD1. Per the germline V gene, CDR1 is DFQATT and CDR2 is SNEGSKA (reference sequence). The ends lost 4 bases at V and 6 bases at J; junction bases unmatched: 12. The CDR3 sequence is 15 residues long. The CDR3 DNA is TGCAGTGCTATACCGAACAGGGGGCGCCAGGATGGCTACACCTTC. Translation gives CSAIPNRGRQDGYTF.

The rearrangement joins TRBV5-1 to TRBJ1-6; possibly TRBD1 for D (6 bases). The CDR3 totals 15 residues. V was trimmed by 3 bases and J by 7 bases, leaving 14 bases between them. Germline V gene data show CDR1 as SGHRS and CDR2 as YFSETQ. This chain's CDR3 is CASSSYRGPNSPLHF. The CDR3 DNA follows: TGCGCCAGCAGCTCTTACCGGGGGCCGAATTCACCCCTCCACTTT.

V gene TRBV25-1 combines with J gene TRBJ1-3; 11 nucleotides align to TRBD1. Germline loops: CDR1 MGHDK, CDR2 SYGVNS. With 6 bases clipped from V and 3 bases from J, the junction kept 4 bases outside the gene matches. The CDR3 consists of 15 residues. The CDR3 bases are TGTGCCAGCAGCCCCGGGACAGGGGGTGGAAACACCATATATTTT. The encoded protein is CASSPGTGGGNTIYF.

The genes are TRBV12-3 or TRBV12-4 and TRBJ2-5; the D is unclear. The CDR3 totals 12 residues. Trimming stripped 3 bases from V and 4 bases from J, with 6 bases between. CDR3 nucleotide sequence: TGTGCCAGCAGTTTTCGGCGAGAGACCCAGTACTTC. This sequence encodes CASSFRRETQYF.

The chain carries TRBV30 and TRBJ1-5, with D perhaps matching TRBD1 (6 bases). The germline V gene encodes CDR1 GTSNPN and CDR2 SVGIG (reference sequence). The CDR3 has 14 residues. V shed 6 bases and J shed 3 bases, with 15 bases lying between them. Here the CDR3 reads CACDTGWANQPQHF. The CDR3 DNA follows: TGTGCCTGCGATACAGGGTGGGCCAATCAGCCCCAGCATTTT.

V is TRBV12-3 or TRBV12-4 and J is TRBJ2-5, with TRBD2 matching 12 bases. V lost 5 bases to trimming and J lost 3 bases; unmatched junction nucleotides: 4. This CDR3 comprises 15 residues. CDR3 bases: TGTGCCAGCAGTCTGAGGACTAGCGGGAAAGAGACCCAGTACTTC. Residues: CASSLRTSGKETQYF.

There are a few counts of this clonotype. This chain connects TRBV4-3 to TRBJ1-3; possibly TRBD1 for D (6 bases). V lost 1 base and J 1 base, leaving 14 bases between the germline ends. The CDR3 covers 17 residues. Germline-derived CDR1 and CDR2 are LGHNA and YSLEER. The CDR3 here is CASSQAILRGSGNTIYF. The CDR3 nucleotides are TGCGCCAGCAGCCAAGCAATTCTCAGGGGTTCTGGAAACACCATATATTTT.

CDR3 DNA sequence: TGTGCCAGCAGTCGACCCACAGCGGGGCAAGAGACCCAGTACTTC. Encoded protein: CASSRPTAGQETQYF. V and J are TRBV28 and TRBJ2-5; 7 bases match TRBD2. Germline V gene sequence: CDR1 MDHEN, CDR2 SYDVKM. The CDR3 sequence is 15 residues long. The V and J ends lost 5 bases and 2 bases, in that order; junction bases with no gene match: 8.

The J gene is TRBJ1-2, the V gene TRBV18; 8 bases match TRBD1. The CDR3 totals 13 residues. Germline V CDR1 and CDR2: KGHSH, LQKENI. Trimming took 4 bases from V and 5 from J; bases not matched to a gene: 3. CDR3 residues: CASSQDRDYGYTF. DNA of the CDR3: TGTGCCAGCTCACAGGACAGGGATTATGGCTACACCTTC.

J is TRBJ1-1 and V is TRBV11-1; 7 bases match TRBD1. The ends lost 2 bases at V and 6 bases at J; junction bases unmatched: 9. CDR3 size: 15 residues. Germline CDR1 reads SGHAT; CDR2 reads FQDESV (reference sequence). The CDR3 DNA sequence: TGTGCCAGCAGCTTAACCATAACAGGGGCCCCTGAAGCTTTCTTT. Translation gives CASSLTITGAPEAFF.

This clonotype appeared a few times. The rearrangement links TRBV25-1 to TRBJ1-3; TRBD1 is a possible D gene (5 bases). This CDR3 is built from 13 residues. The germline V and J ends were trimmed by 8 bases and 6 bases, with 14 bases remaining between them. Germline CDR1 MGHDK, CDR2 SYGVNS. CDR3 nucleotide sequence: TGTGCCAGCCGGGCCTCGGGGCCAAACACCATATATTTT. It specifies CASRASGPNTIYF. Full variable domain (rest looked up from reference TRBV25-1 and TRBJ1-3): EADIYQTPRYLVIGTGKKITLECSQTMGHDKMYWYQQDPGMELHLIHYSYGVNSTEKGDLSSESTVSRIRTEHFPLTLESARPSHTSQYLCASRASGPNTIYFGEGSWLTVV.

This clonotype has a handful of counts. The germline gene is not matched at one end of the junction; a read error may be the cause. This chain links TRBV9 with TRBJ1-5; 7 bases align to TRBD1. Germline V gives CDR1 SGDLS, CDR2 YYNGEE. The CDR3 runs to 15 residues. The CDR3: CASSSGGGHNHPQHF. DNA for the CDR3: TGTGCCAGCAGCTCAGGGGGAGGACACAATCATCCCCAGCATTTT.

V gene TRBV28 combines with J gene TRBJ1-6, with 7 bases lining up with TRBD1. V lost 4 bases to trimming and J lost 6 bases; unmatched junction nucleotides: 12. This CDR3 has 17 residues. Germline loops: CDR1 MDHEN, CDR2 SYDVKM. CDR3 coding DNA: TGTGCCAGCAGTTCTCCGGGACAGCTTTCCCGTAATTCACCCCTCCACTTT. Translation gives CASSSPGQLSRNSPLHF.

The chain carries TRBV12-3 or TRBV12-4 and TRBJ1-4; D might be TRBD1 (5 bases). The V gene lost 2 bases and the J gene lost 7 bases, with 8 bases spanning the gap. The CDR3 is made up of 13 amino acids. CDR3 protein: CASSLRGFEKLFF. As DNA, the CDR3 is TGTGCCAGCAGTTTACGGGGGTTTGAAAAACTGTTTTTT.

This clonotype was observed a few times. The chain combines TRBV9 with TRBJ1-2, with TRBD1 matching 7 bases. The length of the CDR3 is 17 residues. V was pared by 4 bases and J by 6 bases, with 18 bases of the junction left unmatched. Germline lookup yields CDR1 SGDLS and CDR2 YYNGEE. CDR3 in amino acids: CASSPYPRQGWEDGYTF. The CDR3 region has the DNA TGTGCCAGCAGCCCATACCCTAGACAGGGTTGGGAAGATGGCTACACCTTC.

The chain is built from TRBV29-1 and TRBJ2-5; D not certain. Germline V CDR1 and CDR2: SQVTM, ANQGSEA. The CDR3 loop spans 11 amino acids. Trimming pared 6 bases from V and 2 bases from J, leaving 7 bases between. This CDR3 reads CSVRIQETQYF. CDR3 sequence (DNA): TGCAGCGTGCGGATACAAGAGACCCAGTACTTC.

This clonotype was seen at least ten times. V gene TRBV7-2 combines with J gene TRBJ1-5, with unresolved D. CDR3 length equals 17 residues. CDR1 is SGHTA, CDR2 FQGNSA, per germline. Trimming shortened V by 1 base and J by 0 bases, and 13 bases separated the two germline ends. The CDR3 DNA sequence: TGTGCCAGCAGCTTAGACATTGGCGGATATAGCAATCAGCCCCAGCATTTT. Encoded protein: CASSLDIGGYSNQPQHF. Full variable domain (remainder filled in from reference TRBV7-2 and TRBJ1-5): GAGVSQSPSNKVTEKGKDVELRCDPISGHTALYWYRQSLGQGLEFLIYFQGNSAPDKSGLPSDRFSAERTGGSVSTLTIQRTQQEDSAVYLCASSLDIGGYSNQPQHFGDGTRLSIL.

The CDR3 DNA reads as TGTGCCAGCAGGTTGGCTGAGCGGGGGAAATACAATGAGCAGTTCTTC. The encoded protein is CASRLAERGKYNEQFF. The gene calls are TRBV28 and TRBJ2-1; 8 bases line up with TRBD2. The CDR3 is 16 amino acids. After removal of 6 bases from V and 4 bases from J, the junction contained 11 bases not matched to a gene. The germline V gene encodes CDR1 MDHEN and CDR2 SYDVKM.